This TCR beta chain was sequenced in a study of shared clonotypes between healthy human individuals. Turning to the study itself: Aged between 18 and 49, the donors were two women and three men.

The donors, all of them Caucasian adults, lived in Nashville, Tennessee. The study's findings and limits: Having only a few donors restricted how much genetic and exposure-history diversity was captured.

Regarding this clone: Its matching antigen is unknown.

Profiled with immunoSEQ multiplex PCR; TCRdb holds only in-frame clones, not every one. The sample includes a few million clones, about 92% seen only once; the top ten take approximately 0.4%. V lost 0 bases and J 3 bases, leaving 12 bases between the germline ends. Germline-derived CDR1 and CDR2 are KGHSH and LQKENI. CDR3 length: 16 amino acids. The sequence came from a man aged 18 to 30 in good health. Some clones in this sample may be carry-over from other donors' samples. The rearrangement uses TRBV18 and TRBJ1-3, with a possible D match to TRBD1 (5 bases). The specimen was naive CD4+ T cells from PBMCs. Specified subset: CD45RA+ positively selected. The CDR3 DNA follows: TGTGCCAGCTCACCACCCGGGGGGAGATTTGGAAACACCATATATTTT. This codes for CASSPPGGRFGNTIYF.